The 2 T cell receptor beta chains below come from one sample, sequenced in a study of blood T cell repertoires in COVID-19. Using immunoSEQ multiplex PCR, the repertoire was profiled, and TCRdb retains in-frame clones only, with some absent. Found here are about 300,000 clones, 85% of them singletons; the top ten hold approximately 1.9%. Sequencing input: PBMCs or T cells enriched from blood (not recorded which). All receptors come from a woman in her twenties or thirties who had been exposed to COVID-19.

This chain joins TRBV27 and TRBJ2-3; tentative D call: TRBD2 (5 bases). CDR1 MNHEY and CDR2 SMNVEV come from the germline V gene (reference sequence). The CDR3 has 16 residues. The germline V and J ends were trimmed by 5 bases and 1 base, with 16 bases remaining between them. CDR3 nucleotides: TGTGCCAGCAGTGGATCGGGCACTAGGGGCACAGATACGCAGTATTTT. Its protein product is CASSGSGTRGTDTQYF.

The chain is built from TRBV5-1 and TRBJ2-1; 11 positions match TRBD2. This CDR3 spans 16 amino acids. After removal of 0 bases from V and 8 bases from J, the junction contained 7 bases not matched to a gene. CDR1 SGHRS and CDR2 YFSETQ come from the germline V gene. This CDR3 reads CASSLGSSGRSDEQFF. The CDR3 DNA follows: TGCGCCAGCAGCTTGGGTTCTAGCGGGAGGAGCGATGAGCAGTTCTTC.